The 26 T cell receptor beta chains reported below all come from one sample, sequenced in a study of blood T cell repertoires in COVID-19. Sequencing used immunoSEQ multiplex PCR; TCRdb keeps in-frame clones, though not all of them. Of approximately 84,000 clones detected, over 65% appear once; the ten largest clones hold roughly 5.6%. The sequenced sample consisted of peripheral blood. The receptors shown here come from a man aged 45-60 years with active or convalescent COVID-19.

The chain is built from TRBV3-1 (or the pseudogene TRBV3-2) and TRBJ2-2, with D perhaps TRBD1 (6 bases). CDR3 length: 16 residues. CDR1 LGHDT and CDR2 YNNKEL come from the germline V gene (reference sequence). Trimming shortened V by 4 bases and J by 6 bases, and 18 bases separated the two germline ends. The CDR3 DNA sequence: TGTGCCAGCAGCCGCTTTCTCCAGGGGAATGCCGGGGAGCTGTTTTTT. Its translation: CASSRFLQGNAGELFF.

CDR3 nucleotides: TGTGCCAGCAGCCTAGATGCACAGGGTAACGAGCAGTACTTC. It encodes CASSLDAQGNEQYF. V gene TRBV3-1 (or the pseudogene TRBV3-2) combines with J gene TRBJ2-7; perhaps TRBD1 as D (6 bases). This CDR3 region has 14 residues. CDR1 LGHDT and CDR2 YNNKEL come from the germline V gene (reference sequence). The V end lost 4 bases, the J end lost 5 bases, and 15 bases lay between the germline ends.

This sequence joins TRBV30 and TRBJ2-3; TRBD1 is a possible D gene (5 bases). V shed 5 bases and J shed 8 bases, with 11 bases lying between them. The CDR3 is made up of 11 amino acids. Germline loops: CDR1 GTSNPN, CDR2 SVGIG (reference sequence). CDR3 loop: CAWQGFGTQYF. The CDR3, as DNA: TGTGCCTGGCAGGGATTCGGTACGCAGTATTTT.

The chain combines TRBV30 with TRBJ1-4; TRBD1 might be the D (5 bases). The CDR3 spans 15 residues. V lost 2 bases, J lost 4 bases, and 14 bases lay in between. Germline-derived CDR1 and CDR2 are GTSNPN and SVGIG (reference sequence). The CDR3 coding sequence is TGTGCCTGGAGTCGGGCCCGGGGGATTAATGAAAAACTGTTTTTT. As protein: CAWSRARGINEKLFF. Using reference TRBV30 and TRBJ1-4 for the parts outside the CDR3, the full variable domain is SQTIHQWPATLVQPVGSPLSLECTVEGTSNPNLYWYRQAAGRGLQLLFYSVGIGQISSEVPQNLSASRPQDRQFILSSKKLLLSDSGFYLCAWSRARGINEKLFFGSGTQLSVL.

The chain couples TRBV19 to TRBJ2-7; 7 bases agree with TRBD1. The germline V gene encodes CDR1 LNHDA and CDR2 SQIVND (reference sequence). The ends lost 4 bases at V and 2 bases at J; junction bases unmatched: 14. This CDR3 region has 17 residues. In DNA form, the CDR3 reads TGTGCCAGTAGTACAGCCTACTTCGGGACAGTAACCTACGAGCAGTACTTC. This encodes CASSTAYFGTVTYEQYF. Complete variable domain (other parts from reference TRBV19 and TRBJ2-7): DGGITQSPKYLFRKEGQNVTLSCEQNLNHDAMYWYRQDPGQGLRLIYYSQIVNDFQKGDIAEGYSVSREKKESFPLTVTSAQKNPTAFYLCASSTAYFGTVTYEQYFGPGTRLTVT.

The chain recombines TRBV6-2 or TRBV6-3 with TRBJ2-2; perhaps TRBD1 as D (5 bases). The germline gives CDR1 MNHEY, CDR2 SVGEGT. This CDR3 has 17 amino acids. V lost 5 bases, J lost 0 bases, and 16 bases lay in between. The CDR3 protein is CASSPFRQPPNTGELFF. CDR3 coding DNA: TGTGCCAGCAGTCCGTTTCGACAGCCACCGAACACCGGGGAGCTGTTTTTT.

The chain links TRBV6-1 to TRBJ2-5; possibly TRBD2 for D (6 bases). V was shortened by 3 bases and J by 2 bases, with 13 bases between the two germline ends. This CDR3 comprises 15 residues. The germline V gene has CDR1 MNHNS and CDR2 SASEGT. The CDR3 DNA sequence: TGTGCCAGCAGTGACGCCGCCGCGGGGCAAGAGACCCAGTACTTC. As protein: CASSDAAAGQETQYF.

This clone has a handful of counts. CDR3 bases: TGTGCCAGCAGCCGAAGCGGCAGGGAAGCTTTCTTT. Amino acids: CASSRSGREAFF. The chain has TRBV14 and TRBJ1-1; D is ambiguous. This CDR3 has 12 residues. Trimming cost V 4 bases and J 8 bases, with 11 bases left between them. The germline gives CDR1 SGHDN, CDR2 FVKESK.

V usage is TRBV7-2 and J usage is TRBJ2-7, with D perhaps TRBD1 (5 bases). Germline loops: CDR1 SGHTA, CDR2 FQGNSA. This CDR3 contains 14 residues. V was trimmed by 1 base and J by 2 bases, leaving 9 bases between them. CDR3 amino acids: CASSLGGQTYEQYF. CDR3 nucleotide sequence: TGTGCCAGCAGCTTAGGGGGCCAAACCTACGAGCAGTACTTC.

The J gene is TRBJ2-6, the V gene TRBV30; D is unresolved. From germline, CDR1 is GTSNPN and CDR2 SVGIG (reference sequence). The CDR3 is 14 amino acids. V was cut by 7 bases and J by 0 bases, with 10 bases left in between. The CDR3 bases are TGTGCCTCCCCGCACTCCTCTGGGGCCAACGTCCTGACTTTC. Its translation: CASPHSSGANVLTF.

V usage is TRBV7-3 and J usage is TRBJ2-1; 9 positions agree with TRBD1. This CDR3 contains 16 residues. The J segment lost 9 bases and the V segment lost 1 base, leaving 10 bases of the junction unmatched. Germline V CDR1 and CDR2: SGHTA, FQGTGA. The CDR3 loop reads CASSLIPGQGRGEQFF. The DNA for the CDR3 is TGTGCCAGCAGCTTAATTCCGGGACAGGGCAGAGGTGAGCAGTTCTTC.

This rearrangement joins TRBV7-2 to TRBJ2-2; D call uncertain. Trimming took off 2 bases at V and 0 bases at J, with 7 bases between the two ends. The CDR3 runs to 15 residues. Germline V CDR1 and CDR2: SGHTA, FQGNSA. CDR3 residues: CASSLQEANTGELFF. In DNA, the CDR3 is TGTGCCAGCAGCTTACAGGAAGCGAACACCGGGGAGCTGTTTTTT. Supplemented by reference TRBV7-2 and TRBJ2-2, the full variable domain reads GAGVSQSPSNKVTEKGKDVELRCDPISGHTALYWYRQSLGQGLEFLIYFQGNSAPDKSGLPSDRFSAERTGGSVSTLTIQRTQQEDSAVYLCASSLQEANTGELFFGEGSRLTVL.

The V call is TRBV30, the J call TRBJ1-5; a possible D gene is TRBD1 (5 bases). The CDR3 contains 15 residues. Trimming removed 4 bases from V and 1 base from J, with 14 bases in between. Germline V lookup: CDR1 GTSNPN, CDR2 SVGIG (reference sequence). CDR3 sequence: CAWKTAGTSNQPQHF. For the CDR3, the DNA is TGTGCCTGGAAGACGGCGGGGACGAGCAATCAGCCCCAGCATTTT. Complete variable domain (other parts from reference TRBV30 and TRBJ1-5): SQTIHQWPATLVQPVGSPLSLECTVEGTSNPNLYWYRQAAGRGLQLLFYSVGIGQISSEVPQNLSASRPQDRQFILSSKKLLLSDSGFYLCAWKTAGTSNQPQHFGDGTRLSIL.

The chain has TRBV6-5 and TRBJ2-6; weak D call: TRBD2 (6 bases). The CDR3 length is 14 residues. Trimming removed 10 bases from V and 4 bases from J, with 14 bases in between. Germline CDR1 is MNHEY and CDR2 is SVGAGI. The CDR3 coding sequence is TGTGCCACCGGACCCGCGGGGGGGGCCAACGTCCTGACTTTC. Translation gives CATGPAGGANVLTF.

The chain couples TRBV27 to TRBJ2-7; no clear D gene. V was clipped by 0 bases and J by 6 bases, with 6 bases between them. The CDR3 has 12 amino acids. Germline V gene sequence: CDR1 MNHEY, CDR2 SMNVEV (reference sequence). CDR3 DNA: TGTGCCAGCAGTTTATCGTCGGGCGAGCAGTACTTC. Amino acid sequence: CASSLSSGEQYF.

The CDR3 is CASSPRGKEPQHF. The CDR3 DNA reads as TGTGCCAGCAGCCCCCGGGGGAAAGAGCCCCAGCATTTT. The chain has TRBV12-3 or TRBV12-4 and TRBJ1-5, with a tentative D call TRBD1 (5 bases). V was clipped by 6 bases and J by 8 bases, with 14 bases between them. CDR3 length: 13 residues.

This clone was seen only once. The V and J genes are TRBV5-4 and TRBJ1-1; no reliable D call. The CDR3 has 16 amino acids. Germline V gene sequence: CDR1 SGHNT, CDR2 YYREEE (reference sequence). V dropped 2 bases and J dropped 2 bases, with 16 bases sitting between them. The CDR3 nucleotides read TGTGCCAGCAGCTTAGGTGTCCCCCGACAAAACACTGAAGCTTTCTTT. Protein product: CASSLGVPRQNTEAFF.

This clone was picked up one time. The chain is built from TRBV3-1 (or the pseudogene TRBV3-2) and TRBJ2-6; D is perhaps TRBD1 (5 bases). Trimming cost V 0 bases and J 1 base, with 10 bases left between them. CDR1 LGHDT and CDR2 YNNKEL come from the germline V gene (reference sequence). There are 17 residues in the CDR3. The CDR3 nucleotides read TGTGCCAGCAGCCAAGAAGGGGCAGGGTCTGGGGCCAACGTCCTGACTTTC. Amino acid sequence: CASSQEGAGSGANVLTF.

This rearrangement joins TRBV5-1 to TRBJ2-3, with 9 bases matching TRBD2. The V and J ends lost 3 bases and 5 bases, in that order; junction bases with no gene match: 7. In germline, CDR1 is SGHRS, CDR2 YFSETQ. The CDR3 is made up of 15 amino acids. The CDR3 sequence: CASSSASSGIDTQYF. The CDR3 DNA reads TGCGCCAGCAGCTCAGCGTCTAGCGGGATAGATACGCAGTATTTT.

This clone was observed once. The chain recombines TRBV11-3 with TRBJ2-2; 10 nucleotides agree with TRBD1. This CDR3 contains 15 residues. Germline V gene data show CDR1 as SGHNT and CDR2 as YENEEA. Trimming cost V 5 bases and J 4 bases; bases outside gene matches: 4. CDR3 residues: CASSPGTGATGELFF. CDR3 nucleotides: TGTGCCAGCAGCCCCGGGACAGGGGCCACCGGGGAGCTGTTTTTT.

This clone was seen only a few times. This chain links TRBV13 with TRBJ1-4; possibly TRBD1 for D (5 bases). This CDR3 is 13 amino acids long. The V end lost 3 bases, the J end lost 10 bases, and 12 bases lay between the germline ends. The germline CDR1 and CDR2 sequences are PRHDT and FYEKMQ (reference sequence). Here the CDR3 DNA reads TGTGCCAGCAGCTTGGTAGGGGTCGGAAAACTGTTTTTT. This codes for CASSLVGVGKLFF.

The V gene is TRBV4-1, the J gene TRBJ2-7, with 9 bases that match TRBD2. Trimming at V came to 1 base and at J to 6 bases, leaving 13 bases not matched to a gene. The CDR3 spans 17 residues. The germline CDR1 and CDR2 sequences are MGHRA and YSYEKL. This CDR3 reads CASSQGWRGGLGGEQYF. CDR3 DNA: TGCGCCAGCAGCCAAGGGTGGCGGGGGGGCCTAGGGGGCGAGCAGTACTTC.

This sequence joins TRBV27 and TRBJ2-3, with 7 bases identical to TRBD2. With V trimmed by 2 bases and J by 0 bases, 2 bases remained unmatched. The CDR3 consists of 15 residues. Germline CDR1 is MNHEY and CDR2 is SMNVEV (reference sequence). The CDR3 coding sequence is TGTGCCAGCAGTTTAACAGCGGGGAGCACAGATACGCAGTATTTT. This codes for CASSLTAGSTDTQYF.

The chain joins TRBV5-1 to TRBJ2-3; 11 bases fit TRBD2. J gave up 5 bases and V 5 bases, and 10 bases lay outside the gene matches. The length of the CDR3 is 16 residues. Germline-derived CDR1 and CDR2 are SGHRS and YFSETQ. Here the CDR3 reads CASSRALSGGEDTQYF. Written as DNA, the CDR3 is TGCGCCAGCAGTCGAGCCCTTAGCGGGGGGGAAGATACGCAGTATTTT. Full variable domain (rest looked up from reference TRBV5-1 and TRBJ2-3): KAGVTQTPRYLIKTRGQQVTLSCSPISGHRSVSWYQQTPGQGLQFLFEYFSETQRNKGNFPGRFSGRQFSNSRSEMNVSTLELGDSALYLCASSRALSGGEDTQYFGPGTRLTVL.

V and J are TRBV12-5 and TRBJ2-7; D uncertain. CDR1 LGHNT and CDR2 FRNRAP come from the germline V gene. Trimming cost V 6 bases and J 4 bases, with 10 bases left between them. The CDR3 is 12 amino acids. CDR3 bases: TGTGCTAGTGGCCAAACAGAGTACGAGCAGTACTTC. As protein: CASGQTEYEQYF.

The chain uses TRBV2 and TRBJ1-3, with TRBD1 matching over 8 bases. The CDR3 is 13 amino acids. Germline assignment: CDR1 SNHLY and CDR2 FYNNEI. The V gene end was trimmed by 11 bases and the J gene end by 5 bases; junction bases not matched to a gene: 8. For the CDR3, the DNA is TGTGCCGCCGACAGGGGCCAGAGAAACACCATATATTTT. This gives the protein CAADRGQRNTIYF.